Described below is a single TCR beta chain sequence and its context. The germline gives CDR1 LNHDA, CDR2 SQIVND (reference sequence). This CDR3 spans 13 amino acids. The V gene lost 2 bases and the J gene lost 4 bases, with 6 bases spanning the gap. The data are from a study of T cell repertoires in cytomegalovirus infection. TCRdb called the reads again in MiXCR, with one record for every CDR3 protein. The table has 400,000 or so distinct CDR3 sequences, 30% to 40% seen once. The specimen sequenced was PBMCs. The TCR comes from a human donor in good health (CMV status not recorded). Some clones in this sample may be carry-over from other donors' samples. The chain has TRBV19 and TRBJ1-5; no clear D gene. CDR3 region: CASSINGNQPQHF. The CDR3 DNA is TGTGCCAGTAGTATAAACGGTAATCAGCCCCAGCATTTT.